This T cell receptor (beta chain) was observed in a study of blood T cell repertoires in COVID-19. The overall study: The origin of the acute and convalescent COVID-19 samples was the United States, Italy and Spain. Sources were T cells, B-cell-depleted T cells, or PBMCs; the material itself was cDNA or gDNA.

Germline V gene sequence: CDR1 SGHKS, CDR2 YYEKEE (reference sequence). This CDR3 region has 13 residues. Trimming took 4 bases from V and 2 from J, leaving 9 bases between them. Methods used by the authors: Amplifying reference gene primers gave estimates of nucleated cell counts. Sequenced by immunoSEQ multiplex PCR; TCRdb stores in-frame clones only, minus some. That table gives V, J and clone size, and the DNA gave D and trimming. The data show about 210,000 clones, around 81% seen once. This receptor was taken from a man between 60 and 75 years old with COVID-19, enrolled during active disease. The chain couples TRBV5-5 to TRBJ2-5; D not resolved. Source material: peripheral blood. The CDR3 DNA is TGTGCCAGCAGCGTGTTGAGACAAGAGACCCAGTACTTC. Protein: CASSVLRQETQYF.